The TCR beta chain described here comes from a study of T cells in Graves' hyperthyroidism and ophthalmopathy. The ends were cut back, 7 bases at V and 7 bases at J, with 17 bases in the middle. This CDR3 contains 13 residues. CDR1 and CDR2 (germline): MDHEN, SYDVKM. This clonotype was detected ten times or more. Graves' hyperthyroidism showing no ophthalmopathy progression within 18 months was considered stable. RNA transcripts were the template for amplifying TCR beta CDR3 regions. Using the HTBI primer set, a first-round RT-PCR was run on the TCR CDR3. MiXCR was run by TCRdb on the multiplex PCR reads, yielding one entry per CDR3 protein. The sample records approximately 600,000 distinct CDR3 sequences, about 16% being singletons.

The sequence came from a woman under 40 with Graves' hyperthyroidism. The chain carries TRBV28 and TRBJ2-7, with D possibly being TRBD1 or TRBD2 (5 bases each). Sequenced: blood. CDR3 in amino acids: CASNRDVSGEQYF. CDR3 coding DNA: TGTGCCAGCAATCGGGACGTCTCGGGGGAGCAGTACTTC.